This TCR beta chain was profiled in a study of cytomegalovirus exposure and HLA in healthy donors. V dropped 7 bases and J dropped 4 bases, with 16 bases sitting between them. Per the germline V gene, CDR1 is LNHDA and CDR2 is SQIVND (reference sequence). The CDR3 totals 15 residues. Broader study findings: There were about 160 TCR beta chains listed as cytomegalovirus-associated. Specificity for CMV antigens was confirmed in vitro for a few of the CMV-associated chains.

Concerning this clone itself: The antigen is undetermined.

Profiling relied on immunoSEQ multiplex PCR, and the TCRdb table lists in-frame clones only, not all of them. The table records 90,000 to 130,000 clones, around 82% of them present only once. The gene calls are TRBV19 and TRBJ2-2; TRBD1 might be the D (5 bases). Sequencing used PBMCs. The receptor comes from a woman between 18 and 30 years old in good health and CMV-seronegative. This chain's CDR3 is CASTSDSTLTGELFF. As DNA, the CDR3 is TGTGCCAGTACCTCTGACAGTACTCTCACCGGGGAGCTGTTTTTT.